These 13 T cell receptor beta chains were all obtained from the same sample, sequenced in a study of neurological immune-mediated disorders. TCRdb reanalysed the 5' RACE reads using MiXCR and keeps one entry per CDR3 protein. This sample yields 25,000 to 35,000 distinct CDR3 sequences, of which about 15% are seen a single time; 27% belongs to the top ten. Sequencing input: PBMCs. Every receptor here comes from a man aged 65 to 85 in good health.

This clonotype was observed many times. The chain joins TRBV7-9 to TRBJ2-7; TRBD1 agrees at 10 bases. CDR3 length: 13 residues. CDR1 is SEHNR and CDR2 is FQNEAQ in the germline V gene (reference sequence). J was trimmed by 3 bases and V by 7 bases; bases with no gene match: 3. CDR3 DNA: TGTGCCAGCACAGGGGACAGGGGCTACGAGCAGTACTTC. This encodes CASTGDRGYEQYF.

The sample holds many counts of this clonotype. The rearrangement joins TRBV6-2 or TRBV6-3 to TRBJ2-1; 8 bases are a match to TRBD2. The CDR3 is 14 amino acids. With 7 bases clipped from V and 5 bases from J, the junction kept 7 bases outside the gene matches. Germline values: CDR1 MNHEY, CDR2 SVGEGT. In DNA form, the CDR3 reads TGTGCCAGCACCGGCGGGGGGATAGACAATGAGCAGTTCTTC. Its translation: CASTGGGIDNEQFF.

This clonotype was seen ten or more times. The chain couples TRBV2 to TRBJ1-6; D is possibly TRBD1 (5 bases). Germline V gene data show CDR1 as SNHLY and CDR2 as FYNNEI. Trimming took 8 bases from V and 2 from J, leaving 13 bases between them. The CDR3 extends over 15 amino acids. CDR3: CASLGEGTYNSPLHF. The CDR3 nucleotides are TGTGCCAGCCTTGGAGAGGGGACCTATAATTCACCCCTCCACTTT.

Ten or more counts support this clonotype. CDR3 nucleotides: TGCGCCAGCAGAAAGCAATTCCCCGGGGAGCTGTTTTTT. Residues: CASRKQFPGELFF. This chain links TRBV5-1 with TRBJ2-2, with D hard to call. The CDR3 has 13 residues. CDR1 and CDR2 (germline): SGHRS, YFSETQ. Trimming left V 5 bases short and J 6 bases short, with 11 bases between.

This clonotype was picked up many times. This chain joins TRBV4-3 and TRBJ1-1; D not certain. Germline-derived CDR1 and CDR2 are LGHNA and YSLEER. The ends were cut back, 0 bases at V and 6 bases at J, with 11 bases in the middle. The CDR3 runs 14 residues. CDR3 in amino acids: CASSQEIQPPEAFF. The CDR3 DNA is TGCGCCAGCAGCCAAGAAATACAGCCCCCTGAAGCTTTCTTT.

This clonotype was seen at least ten times. The gene calls are TRBV24-1 and TRBJ2-1; TRBD1 matches at 7 bases. V lost 3 bases, J lost 12 bases, and 4 bases stayed unmatched. CDR3 length equals 12 residues. The germline V gene encodes CDR1 KGHDR and CDR2 SFDVKD. The CDR3 here is CATSDTDRPQFF. CDR3 sequence (DNA): TGTGCCACCAGTGATACGGACAGGCCGCAGTTCTTC.

The rearrangement links TRBV25-1 to TRBJ1-1; D is uncertain. With 0 bases removed from V and 6 bases from J, the gap between germline ends came to 11 bases. In germline, CDR1 is MGHDK, CDR2 SYGVNS. The CDR3 loop spans 14 amino acids. CDR3 DNA: TGTGCCAGCAGTGAATATAACCGGGGTGCTGAAGCTTTCTTT. Encoded protein: CASSEYNRGAEAFF.

The CDR3 coding sequence is TGCGCCAGCAGCCCCGAAGGGGAAAGAGGAGGCGAGCAGTACTTC. Protein product: CASSPEGERGGEQYF. The chain has TRBV5-1 and TRBJ2-7; TRBD1 or TRBD2 may be the D gene (5 bases each). Germline lookup yields CDR1 SGHRS and CDR2 YFSETQ. The CDR3 length is 15 residues. With 4 bases removed from V and 6 bases from J, the gap between germline ends came to 20 bases.

V is TRBV4-3 and J is TRBJ1-2, with D possibly TRBD1 on 5 matching bases. Trimming removed 4 bases at V and 7 bases at J, with 28 bases between. The CDR3 is made up of 18 amino acids. Germline V gives CDR1 LGHNA, CDR2 YSLEER. The CDR3 nucleotides are TGCGCCAGCAGCCGGCAACTGCTTTGGGAAGGGGAAGGGAGTGGCTACACCTTC. Translated: CASSRQLLWEGEGSGYTF.

This clonotype was seen repeatedly, ten times or more. This chain connects TRBV12-3 or TRBV12-4 to TRBJ1-2; TRBD1 aligns across 10 bases. CDR3 size: 15 residues. Trimming removed 6 bases from V and 4 bases from J; junction bases left unmatched: 8. The CDR3 reads CASSPDRGLIYGYTF. CDR3 in DNA: TGTGCCAGCAGCCCAGACAGGGGGCTTATCTATGGCTACACCTTC.

In its sample, this clonotype was seen many times. The chain has TRBV20-1 and TRBJ2-2, with a possible D match to TRBD2 (7 bases). The CDR3 totals 14 residues. Per germline, CDR1 DFQATT and CDR2 SNEGSKA (reference sequence). Trimming removed 3 bases from V and 3 bases from J, with 11 bases in between. In nucleotides, the CDR3 is TGCAGTGCTAGTCGGGGGGCAGACACCGGGGAGCTGTTTTTT. This translates into CSASRGADTGELFF.

This clonotype showed up many times. The chain combines TRBV27 with TRBJ1-1, with TRBD1 matching over 8 bases. The CDR3 spans 15 residues. In germline, CDR1 is MNHEY, CDR2 SMNVEV (reference sequence). V was pared by 5 bases and J by 5 bases, with 10 bases of the junction left unmatched. The CDR3 coding sequence is TGTGCCAGCAGTCCGCCGACAGGGGTTTGGACTGAAGCTTTCTTT. Residues: CASSPPTGVWTEAFF.

This clonotype was detected many times. J is TRBJ1-3 and V is TRBV9; D not certain. V was clipped by 2 bases and J by 2 bases, with 5 bases between them. This CDR3 contains 13 residues. Germline assignment: CDR1 SGDLS and CDR2 YYNGEE. The DNA for the CDR3 is TGTGCCAGCAGCGTTCAAGCTGGAAACACCATATATTTT. Amino acid sequence: CASSVQAGNTIYF.